The clone carrying this T cell receptor beta chain was seen more than once but under ten times. No antigen is known for it. This sample is part of a study of T cell repertoires in cytomegalovirus infection. Study-level background: Signatures in public TCR beta sequences pointed to both CMV infection and matching HLA type.

TCRdb independently ran MiXCR on the reads; one entry per CDR3 protein. The profile shows about 250,000 distinct CDR3 sequences, about 17% of them singletons. This CDR3 spans 14 amino acids. Trimming took off 2 bases at V and 7 bases at J, with 12 bases between the two ends. Germline loops: CDR1 SNHLY, CDR2 FYNNEI. General study results and limits: The ex vivo response was dominated by HLA-C-restricted CMV-specific TCR beta clonotypes. Individuals carrying CMV plus the relevant HLA were identified by cumulative frequency of public TCR beta families.

This sequence originates from a human donor in good health (CMV status not recorded). Some clones in this sample may be carry-over from other donors' samples. The chain uses TRBV2 and TRBJ1-5, with D unresolved. Material for sequencing was CD8+ T cells from PBMCs. The chain's CDR3 is CASSESGLYQPQHF. The CDR3 DNA reads TGTGCCAGCAGTGAATCGGGTCTCTACCAGCCCCAGCATTTT. The variable domain in full, completed from reference TRBV2 and TRBJ1-5, reads EPEVTQTPSHQVTQMGQEVILRCVPISNHLYFYWYRQILGQKVEFLVSFYNNEISEKSEIFDDQFSVERPDGSNFTLKIRSTKLEDSAMYFCASSESGLYQPQHFGDGTRLSIL.